These T cell receptor beta chains were read from a single sample in a study of T-cell memory formation after mild COVID-19. TCRdb called the 5' RACE reads again in MiXCR, with one record for every CDR3 protein. The sample holds about 350,000 distinct CDR3 sequences, about 13% seen once. Input material: PBMCs or a T cell subset sorted from them (not recorded which). The receptors were gathered from a man between 18 and 29 years old who had mild COVID-19 (a few samples of this study predate the infection). Cell type and time point are not known. Both conserved end residues are part of each CDR3. The D gene is left open where the match is weak. Expanded clones get a size class; other rows say once, few or many, or leave the size out.

v_call	clone_size	d_call	j_call	cdr3_aa	cdr3_nt
TRBV4-2	.	TRBD1	TRBJ1-2	CASSQEEGQGLTNYGYTF	TGTGCCAGCAGCCAAGAGGAGGGACAGGGACTAACTAACTATGGCTACACCTTC
TRBV3-1	.	TRBD2	TRBJ2-3	CASRSRGLGSSDTQYF	TGTGCCAGCAGGTCCCGGGGACTAGGTTCCTCCGATACGCAGTATTTT
TRBV5-5	.	TRBD1	TRBJ1-6	CASSEGTGHSPLHF	TGTGCCAGCAGCGAAGGGACAGGACATTCACCCCTCCACTTT
TRBV29-1	.	.	TRBJ2-3	CSVAGDTDTQYF	TGCAGCGTTGCGGGAGACACAGATACGCAGTATTTT
TRBV20-1	few	.	TRBJ2-5	CSATSPGRQETQYF	TGCAGTGCTACAAGCCCGGGCCGCCAAGAGACCCAGTACTTC
TRBV15	.	.	TRBJ2-5	CATSRDRRGETQYF	TGTGCCACCAGCAGAGATCGTAGGGGCGAGACCCAGTACTTC
TRBV5-1	few	TRBD1	TRBJ2-2	CASSLWDSAGELFF	TGCGCCAGCAGCCTTTGGGACAGCGCCGGGGAGCTGTTTTTT
TRBV27	.	TRBD2	TRBJ2-1	CASSFEDGRHNEQFF	TGTGCCAGCAGTTTTGAGGACGGGAGGCACAATGAGCAGTTCTTC
TRBV6-1	few	.	TRBJ2-4	CASSETIQYF	TGTGCCAGCAGTGAAACCATTCAGTACTTC
TRBV12-3/TRBV12-4	few	TRBD2	TRBJ2-3	CASSLGLAGVVDTQYF	TGTGCCAGCAGTTTGGGACTAGCGGGGGTTGTAGATACGCAGTATTTT
TRBV7-9	many	TRBD2	TRBJ2-1	CASSFGTSGDEQFF	TGTGCCAGCAGCTTTGGAACTAGCGGGGACGAGCAGTTCTTC
TRBV20-1	few	.	TRBJ2-2	CSARGTGPNTGELFF	TGCAGTGCTAGAGGCACAGGTCCGAACACCGGGGAGCTGTTTTTT
TRBV11-1	.	TRBD1	TRBJ1-1	CASSPRQGRSTEAFF	TGTGCCAGCAGCCCCCGACAGGGACGGAGCACTGAAGCTTTCTTT
TRBV20-1	few	.	TRBJ2-5	CSASGVAGAGETQYF	TGCAGTGCTAGTGGTGTTGCGGGGGCCGGGGAGACCCAGTACTTC
TRBV20-1	many	.	TRBJ2-3	CSARSPSPSRSTDTQYF	TGCAGTGCTAGATCTCCGTCCCCATCGCGTAGCACAGATACGCAGTATTTT
TRBV13	.	.	TRBJ2-5	CASSPQPDETQYF	TGTGCCAGCAGCCCCCAGCCTGACGAGACCCAGTACTTC
TRBV7-2	many	.	TRBJ2-5	CASSSLTGPQETQYF	TGTGCCAGCAGCTCCCTGACGGGCCCCCAAGAGACCCAGTACTTC
TRBV7-9	few	.	TRBJ2-3	CASRLIQGRTDTQYF	TGTGCCAGCAGACTGATCCAGGGGCGCACAGATACGCAGTATTTT
TRBV5-1	few	.	TRBJ1-2	CASSFARDYGYTF	TGCGCCAGCAGCTTTGCGAGGGACTATGGCTACACCTTC
TRBV12-3/TRBV12-4	medium-sized	TRBD1	TRBJ1-3	CASRGFRQGGGNTIYF	TGTGCCAGCAGGGGATTTAGACAGGGTGGTGGAAACACCATATATTTT
TRBV6-5	few	TRBD2	TRBJ2-1	CASTSAGRYNEQFF	TGTGCCAGCACTTCAGCGGGGAGATACAATGAGCAGTTCTTC
TRBV19	.	.	TRBJ1-1	CASSIGGGNTEAFF	TGTGCCAGTAGTATAGGCGGGGGAAACACTGAAGCTTTCTTT
TRBV29-1	many	TRBD2	TRBJ2-5	CSVGGGTYQETQYF	TGCAGCGTTGGCGGGGGGACTTACCAAGAGACCCAGTACTTC
TRBV6-1	.	TRBD1	TRBJ2-4	CASSGDRGGGDIQYF	TGTGCCAGCAGTGGGGACAGGGGGGGTGGTGACATTCAGTACTTC
TRBV5-1	few	.	TRBJ2-3	CASSLRGSGTDTQYF	TGCGCCAGCAGCTTGCGGGGAAGTGGGACAGATACGCAGTATTTT
TRBV27	few	.	TRBJ1-5	CASSAGGYSNQPQHF	TGTGCCAGCAGTGCGGGTGGCTATAGCAATCAGCCCCAGCATTTT
TRBV15	.	TRBD1	TRBJ2-7	CATSRVDRAGEQYF	TGTGCCACCAGCAGAGTGGACAGGGCGGGGGAGCAGTACTTC
TRBV29-1	.	TRBD2	TRBJ2-3	CSVILAAGTDTQYF	TGCAGCGTTATACTAGCGGCGGGCACAGATACGCAGTATTTT
TRBV6-1	few	.	TRBJ2-7	CASSEGVPTRPQYF	TGTGCCAGCAGTGAGGGAGTCCCGACGCGACCTCAGTACTTC
TRBV6-5	many	TRBD1	TRBJ2-1	CASTSRPTGGSEQFF	TGTGCCAGCACTTCCCGCCCGACAGGGGGTTCTGAGCAGTTCTTC
TRBV5-1	few	.	TRBJ2-6	CASSLGDDSGANVLTF	TGCGCCAGCAGCTTGGGTGACGACTCTGGGGCCAACGTCCTGACTTTC
TRBV27	.	.	TRBJ2-1	CASGRTSYNEQFF	TGTGCCAGCGGACGGACCTCCTACAATGAGCAGTTCTTC
TRBV9	.	TRBD2	TRBJ2-5	CASSAGTSQTTQYF	TGTGCCAGCAGCGCCGGGACTAGCCAAACGACCCAGTACTTC